These 2 T cell receptor beta chains came from one sample sequenced in a study of identical twins. Via MiXCR, TCRdb re-called the 5' RACE reads, giving one row per CDR3 protein. The table includes a few hundred thousand distinct CDR3 sequences, less than 20% detected once. Sequencing was done on a sample of naive T cells sorted from blood. Receptor source: a man in his fifties in good health.

The chain carries TRBV20-1 and TRBJ2-3, with a weak D call TRBD2 (5 bases). The CDR3 contains 14 residues. Germline V gives CDR1 DFQATT, CDR2 SNEGSKA (reference sequence). Trimming shortened V by 1 base and J by 1 base, and 9 bases separated the two germline ends. DNA for the CDR3: TGCAGTGCTAGAGCTGGTAGCGGCACAGATACGCAGTATTTT. It yields the protein CSARAGSGTDTQYF.

The rearrangement joins TRBV9 to TRBJ1-6; TRBD1 matches at 8 bases. Germline CDR1 reads SGDLS; CDR2 reads YYNGEE. The CDR3 has 15 amino acids. The V gene end was trimmed by 0 bases and the J gene end by 7 bases; junction bases not matched to a gene: 3. Here the CDR3 DNA reads TGTGCCAGCAGCGTAGGGGACAGGAGGAATTCACCCCTCCACTTT. This sequence encodes CASSVGDRRNSPLHF.